This entry is about one T cell receptor (beta chain). The antigen is undetermined. This sample is part of a study of OX40 agonist ivuxolimab in advanced cancers. Whole-study context: A diagnosis of hepatocellular carcinoma, melanoma, renal cell or head and neck cancer was present in dose-escalation patients.

Trimming pared 7 bases from V and 4 bases from J, leaving 26 bases between. Germline V lookup: CDR1 LNHDA, CDR2 SQIVND (reference sequence). The CDR3 extends over 18 amino acids. Study-wide results and limits: Dose levels from 0.1 to 3.0 mg/kg saw CD4+ and CD8+ blood T cells expand clonally by week 6.

The repertoire was sequenced with immunoSEQ multiplex PCR; TCRdb's copy has only in-frame clones and lacks some. Of 110,000 or so clones listed, around 93% were seen once; the top ten hold 0.66%. Sequenced material: CD4+ or CD8+ T cells sorted from blood, taken in a trial of the OX40 agonist ivuxolimab. V gene TRBV19 combines with J gene TRBJ2-1; weak D call: TRBD2 (5 bases). The receptor comes from an adult with an advanced solid tumor such as melanoma, head and neck, liver or kidney cancer. The CDR3 sequence is CASKKGFIFSREYNEQFF. CDR3 DNA: TGTGCCAGTAAGAAAGGGTTTATCTTTTCAAGGGAGTACAATGAGCAGTTCTTC.